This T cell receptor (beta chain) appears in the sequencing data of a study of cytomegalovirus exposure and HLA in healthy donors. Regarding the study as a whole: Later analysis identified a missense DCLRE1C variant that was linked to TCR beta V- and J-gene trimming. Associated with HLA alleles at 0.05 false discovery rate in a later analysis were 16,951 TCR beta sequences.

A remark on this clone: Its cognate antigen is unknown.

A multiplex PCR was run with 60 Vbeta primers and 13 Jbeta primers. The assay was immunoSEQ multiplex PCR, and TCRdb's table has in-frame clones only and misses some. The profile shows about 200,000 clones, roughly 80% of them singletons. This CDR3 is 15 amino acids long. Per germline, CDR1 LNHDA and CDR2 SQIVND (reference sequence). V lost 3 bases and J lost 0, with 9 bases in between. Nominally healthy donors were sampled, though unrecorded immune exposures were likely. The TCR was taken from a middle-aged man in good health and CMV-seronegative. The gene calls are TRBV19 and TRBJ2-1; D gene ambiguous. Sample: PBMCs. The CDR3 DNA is TGTGCCAGTAGTATTAAACAAGACTCCTACAATGAGCAGTTCTTC. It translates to CASSIKQDSYNEQFF.